The T cell receptor beta chain under discussion was sequenced for a study of PD-L1 blockade in urothelial cancer. The protocol was immunoSEQ multiplex PCR, while the TCRdb copy is restricted to in-frame clones and leaves out a portion. Of about 52,000 clones listed, roughly 80% are singletons. The sample here was PBMCs, taken around atezolizumab (anti-PD-L1) treatment. This sequence originates from a man in his 70s with urothelial cancer.

CDR3 coding DNA: TGTGCCAGCAGTTTAGGTGGCAGCCGGAGGTACGAGCAGTACTTC. Protein product: CASSLGGSRRYEQYF. J is TRBJ2-7 and V is TRBV28, with a possible D match to TRBD2 (5 bases). Germline assignment: CDR1 MDHEN and CDR2 SYDVKM. This CDR3 is 15 amino acids long. Deletions cut 2 bases from V and 4 bases from J, with 15 bases between.